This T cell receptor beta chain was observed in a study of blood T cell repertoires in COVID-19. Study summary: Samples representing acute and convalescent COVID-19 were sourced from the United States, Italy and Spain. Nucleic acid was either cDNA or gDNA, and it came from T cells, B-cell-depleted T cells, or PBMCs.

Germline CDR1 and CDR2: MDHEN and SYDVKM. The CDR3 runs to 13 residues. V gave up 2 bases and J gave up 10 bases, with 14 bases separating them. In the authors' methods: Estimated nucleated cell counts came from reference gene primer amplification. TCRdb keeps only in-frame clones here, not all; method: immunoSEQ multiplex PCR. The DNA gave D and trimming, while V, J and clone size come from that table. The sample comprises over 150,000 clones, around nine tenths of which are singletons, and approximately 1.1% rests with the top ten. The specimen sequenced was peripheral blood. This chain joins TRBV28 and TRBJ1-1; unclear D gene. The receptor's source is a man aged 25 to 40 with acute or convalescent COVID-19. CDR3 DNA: TGTGCCAGCAGTTTACCGGCCCAGCGGGCAGCTTTCTTT. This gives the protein CASSLPAQRAAFF.